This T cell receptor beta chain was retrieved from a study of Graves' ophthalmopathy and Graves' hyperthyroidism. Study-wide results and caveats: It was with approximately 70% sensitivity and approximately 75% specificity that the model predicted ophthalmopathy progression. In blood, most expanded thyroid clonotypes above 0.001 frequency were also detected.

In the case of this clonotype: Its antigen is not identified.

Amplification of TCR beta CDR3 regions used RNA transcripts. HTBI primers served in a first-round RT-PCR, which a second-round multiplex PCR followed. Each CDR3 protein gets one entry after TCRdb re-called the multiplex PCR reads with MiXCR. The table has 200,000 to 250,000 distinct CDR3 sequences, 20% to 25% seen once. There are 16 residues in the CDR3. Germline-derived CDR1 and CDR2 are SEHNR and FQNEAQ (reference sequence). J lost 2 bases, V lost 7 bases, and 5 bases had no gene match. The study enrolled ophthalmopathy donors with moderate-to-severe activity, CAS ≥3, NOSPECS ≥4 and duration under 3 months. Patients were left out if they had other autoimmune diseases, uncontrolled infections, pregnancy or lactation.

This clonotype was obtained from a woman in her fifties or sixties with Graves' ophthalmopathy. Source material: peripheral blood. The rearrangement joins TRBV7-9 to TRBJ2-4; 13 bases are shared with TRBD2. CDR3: CASNPGLAGPKNIQYF. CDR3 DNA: TGTGCCAGCAACCCGGGACTAGCGGGACCCAAAAACATTCAGTACTTC.